This T cell receptor beta chain is from a study of blood T cell repertoires in COVID-19. Study overall: Specimens from acute and convalescent COVID-19 originated in the United States, Italy and Spain.

The assay was immunoSEQ multiplex PCR, and TCRdb's table has in-frame clones only and misses some. The sample yields approximately 50,000 clones, more than 75% seen once. The trim removed 0 bases at V and 0 bases at J, leaving 8 bases unmatched. The CDR3 sequence is 18 residues long. The germline gives CDR1 GTSNPN, CDR2 SVGIG (reference sequence). The sequenced sample was peripheral blood. The chain is built from TRBV30 and TRBJ2-2; 9 bases are shared with TRBD2. The receptor was derived from a man in his fifties or sixties with active COVID-19. CDR3 residues: CAWSVRSSGISNTGELFF. DNA for the CDR3: TGTGCCTGGAGTGTACGGTCTAGCGGGATTTCGAACACCGGGGAGCTGTTTTTT.